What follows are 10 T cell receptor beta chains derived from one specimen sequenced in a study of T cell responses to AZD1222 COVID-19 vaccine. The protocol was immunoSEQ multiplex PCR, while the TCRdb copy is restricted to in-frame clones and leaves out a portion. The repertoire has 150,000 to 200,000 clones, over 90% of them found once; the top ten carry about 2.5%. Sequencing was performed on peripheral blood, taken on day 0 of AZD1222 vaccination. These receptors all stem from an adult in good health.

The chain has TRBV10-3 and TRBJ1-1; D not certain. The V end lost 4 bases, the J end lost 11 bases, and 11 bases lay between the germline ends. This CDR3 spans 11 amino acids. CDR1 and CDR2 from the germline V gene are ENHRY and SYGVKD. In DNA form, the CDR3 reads TGTGCCATCAGTGGTTTGGAGAGTGCTTTCTTT. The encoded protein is CAISGLESAFF.

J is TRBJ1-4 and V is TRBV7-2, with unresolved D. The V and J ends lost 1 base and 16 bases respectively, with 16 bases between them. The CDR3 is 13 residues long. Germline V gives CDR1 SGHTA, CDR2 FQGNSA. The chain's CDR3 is CASSLGVGRNAFF. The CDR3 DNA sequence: TGTGCCAGCAGCTTAGGAGTGGGGAGAAACGCGTTTTTT.

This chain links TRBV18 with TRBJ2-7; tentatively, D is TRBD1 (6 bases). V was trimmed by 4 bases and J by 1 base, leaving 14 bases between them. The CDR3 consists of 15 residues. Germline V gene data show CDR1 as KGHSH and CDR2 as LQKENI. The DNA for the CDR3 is TGTGCCAGCTCACGCCAGGGGACAAAGTCCTACGAGCAGTACTTC. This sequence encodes CASSRQGTKSYEQYF. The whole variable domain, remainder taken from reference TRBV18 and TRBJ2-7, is NAGVMQNPRHLVRRRGQEARLRCSPMKGHSHVYWYRQLPEEGLKFMVYLQKENIIDESGMPKERFSAEFPKEGPSILRIQQVVRGDSAAYFCASSRQGTKSYEQYFGPGTRLTVT.

The DNA of the CDR3 is TGTGCCAGCAGTCGACTACTAGCGGGAGGTTCCTACAATGAGCAGTTCTTC. It encodes CASSRLLAGGSYNEQFF. This rearrangement joins TRBV27 to TRBJ2-1; 12 nucleotides agree with TRBD2. The V gene's germline CDR1 is MNHEY and CDR2 SMNVEV (reference sequence). The CDR3 loop spans 17 amino acids. V lost 5 bases, J lost 1 base, and 6 bases stayed unmatched.

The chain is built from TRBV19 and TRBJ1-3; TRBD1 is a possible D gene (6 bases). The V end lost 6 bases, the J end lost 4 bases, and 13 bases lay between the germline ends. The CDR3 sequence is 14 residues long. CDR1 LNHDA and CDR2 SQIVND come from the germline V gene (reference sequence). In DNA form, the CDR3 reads TGTGCCAGTAGATCCGGGACACTCGGAAACACCATATATTTT. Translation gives CASRSGTLGNTIYF. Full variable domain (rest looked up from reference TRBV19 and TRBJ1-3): DGGITQSPKYLFRKEGQNVTLSCEQNLNHDAMYWYRQDPGQGLRLIYYSQIVNDFQKGDIAEGYSVSREKKESFPLTVTSAQKNPTAFYLCASRSGTLGNTIYFGEGSWLTVV.

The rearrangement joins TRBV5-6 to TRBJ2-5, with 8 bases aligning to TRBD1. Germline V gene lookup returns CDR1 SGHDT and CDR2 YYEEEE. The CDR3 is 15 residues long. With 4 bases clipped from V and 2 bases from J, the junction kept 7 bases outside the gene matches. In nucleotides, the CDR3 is TGTGCCAGCAGCCCCCGGGACAGGTTACAAGAGACCCAGTACTTC. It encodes CASSPRDRLQETQYF.

The CDR3 DNA reads as TGTGCCAGCAGTGGGGCCCCTCGGAACGAGCAGTACTTC. This encodes CASSGAPRNEQYF. This rearrangement joins TRBV28 to TRBJ2-7; tentatively, D is TRBD1 (5 bases). The CDR3 totals 13 residues. Germline V gene data show CDR1 as MDHEN and CDR2 as SYDVKM. V lost 5 bases and J 5 bases, leaving 13 bases between the germline ends.

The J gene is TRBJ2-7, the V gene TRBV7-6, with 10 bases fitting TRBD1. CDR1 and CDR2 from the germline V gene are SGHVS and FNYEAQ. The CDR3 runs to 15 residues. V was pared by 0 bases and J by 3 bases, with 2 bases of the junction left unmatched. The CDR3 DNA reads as TGTGCCAGCAGCTTAGCCGGGACAGGGGACTACGAGCAGTACTTC. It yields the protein CASSLAGTGDYEQYF. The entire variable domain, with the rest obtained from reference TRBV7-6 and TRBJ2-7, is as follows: GAGVSQSPRYKVTKRGQDVALRCDPISGHVSLYWYRQALGQGPEFLTYFNYEAQQDKSGLPNDRFSAERPEGSISTLTIQRTEQRDSAMYRCASSLAGTGDYEQYFGPGTRLTVT.

CDR3 region: CASSQSGNSPLHF. The DNA of the CDR3 is TGTGCCAGCAGCCAAAGTGGGAATTCACCCCTCCACTTT. The chain recombines TRBV3-1 (or the pseudogene TRBV3-2) with TRBJ1-6; the D is unclear. Trimming left V 2 bases short and J 7 bases short, with 6 bases between. CDR1 is LGHDT, CDR2 YNNKEL, per germline (reference sequence). The CDR3 covers 13 residues.

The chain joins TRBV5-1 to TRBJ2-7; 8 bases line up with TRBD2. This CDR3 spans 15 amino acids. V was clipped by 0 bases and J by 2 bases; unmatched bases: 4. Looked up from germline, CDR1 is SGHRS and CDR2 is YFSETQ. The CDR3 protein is CASSLEGLGTYEQYF. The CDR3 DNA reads TGCGCCAGCAGCTTGGAGGGACTAGGGACCTACGAGCAGTACTTC. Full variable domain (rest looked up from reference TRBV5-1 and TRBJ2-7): KAGVTQTPRYLIKTRGQQVTLSCSPISGHRSVSWYQQTPGQGLQFLFEYFSETQRNKGNFPGRFSGRQFSNSRSEMNVSTLELGDSALYLCASSLEGLGTYEQYFGPGTRLTVT.